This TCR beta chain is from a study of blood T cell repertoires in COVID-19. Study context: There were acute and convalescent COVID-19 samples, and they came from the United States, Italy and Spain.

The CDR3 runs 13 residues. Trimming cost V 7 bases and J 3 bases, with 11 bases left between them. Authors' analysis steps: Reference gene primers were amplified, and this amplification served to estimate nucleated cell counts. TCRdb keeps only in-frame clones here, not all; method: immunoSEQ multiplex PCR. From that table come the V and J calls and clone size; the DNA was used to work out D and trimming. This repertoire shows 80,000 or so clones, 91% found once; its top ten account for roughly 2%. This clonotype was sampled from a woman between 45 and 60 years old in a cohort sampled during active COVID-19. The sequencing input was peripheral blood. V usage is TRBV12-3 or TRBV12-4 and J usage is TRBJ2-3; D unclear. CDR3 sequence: CASTSSNTDTQYF. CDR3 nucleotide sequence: TGTGCCAGCACCTCCTCTAATACAGATACGCAGTATTTT.